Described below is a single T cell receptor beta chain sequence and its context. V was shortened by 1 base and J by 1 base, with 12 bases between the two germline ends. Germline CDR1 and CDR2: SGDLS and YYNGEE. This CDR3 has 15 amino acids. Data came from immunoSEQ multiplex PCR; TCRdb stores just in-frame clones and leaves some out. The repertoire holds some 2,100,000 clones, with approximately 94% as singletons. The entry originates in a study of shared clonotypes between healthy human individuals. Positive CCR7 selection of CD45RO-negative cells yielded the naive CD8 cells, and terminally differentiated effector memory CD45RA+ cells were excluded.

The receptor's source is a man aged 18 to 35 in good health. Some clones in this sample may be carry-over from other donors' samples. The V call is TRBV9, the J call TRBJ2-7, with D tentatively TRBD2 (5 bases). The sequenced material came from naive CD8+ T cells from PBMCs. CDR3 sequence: CASSVQEGRSYEQYF. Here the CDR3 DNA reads TGTGCCAGCAGCGTACAAGAGGGAAGGTCCTACGAGCAGTACTTC.